This passage covers 6 T cell receptor beta chains from one sample sequenced in a study of blood T cells in healthy people across ages. Using a J-beta primer mix together with a sample-barcoded 5' primer, a second PCR was run for roughly 7 to 11 cycles. MiXCR was run by TCRdb on the 5' RACE reads, yielding one entry per CDR3 protein. The sample has about 1.6 million distinct CDR3 sequences, approximately 32% seen once; the top ten hold over 9%. Input material: blood. The receptors shown here come from a woman in her twenties or thirties in good health.

V gene TRBV21-1 combines with J gene TRBJ1-1; no DNA check was done on the table's D call, TRBD1. TRBV21-1 is recorded as a pseudogene. This CDR3 is built from 14 residues. CDR3 in DNA: TGTGCCAGCGTCCAGGAACGGCCCCCCACAGAAGCTTTCTTT. Protein: CASVQERPPTEAFF.

The chain uses TRBV9 and TRBJ2-7; D is perhaps TRBD1 (5 bases). The germline V gene has CDR1 SGDLS and CDR2 YYNGEE. Trimming removed 4 bases from V and 0 bases from J, with 17 bases in between. The CDR3 runs to 16 residues. CDR3 region: CASSPQGAVSSYEQYF. DNA of the CDR3: TGTGCCAGCAGCCCCCAAGGGGCGGTAAGCTCCTACGAGCAGTACTTC.

The chain employs TRBV5-6 and TRBJ2-5, with TRBD2 matching 8 bases. Germline CDR1 is SGHDT and CDR2 is YYEEEE. V was clipped by 4 bases and J by 5 bases; unmatched bases: 25. CDR3 size: 20 residues. The CDR3 sequence is CASSPSTSGMNRWTWETQYF. The CDR3 nucleotides read TGTGCCAGCAGCCCGAGTACTAGCGGAATGAACCGCTGGACTTGGGAGACCCAGTACTTC.

The CDR3 region has the DNA TGTGCCAGCAGACCGCAGACAGCAGATACGCAGTATTTT. Protein: CASRPQTADTQYF. The chain links TRBV5-4 to TRBJ2-3, with D tentatively TRBD1 (5 bases). Trimming cost V 5 bases and J 4 bases, with 11 bases left between them. Germline V CDR1 and CDR2: SGHNT, YYREEE (reference sequence). The CDR3 extends over 13 amino acids.

V and J are TRBV7-9 and TRBJ2-1; D not certain. The CDR3 has 12 residues. CDR1 SEHNR and CDR2 FQNEAQ come from the germline V gene (reference sequence). Trimming shortened V by 2 bases and J by 9 bases, and 8 bases separated the two germline ends. CDR3 sequence: CASSLIRSEQFF. The CDR3 region has the DNA TGTGCCAGCAGCTTAATCCGATCTGAGCAGTTCTTC. The variable domain in full, completed from reference TRBV7-9 and TRBJ2-1, reads DTGVSQNPRHKITKRGQNVTFRCDPISEHNRLYWYRQTLGQGPEFLTYFQNEAQLEKSRLLSDRFSAERPKGSFSTLEIQRTEQGDSAMYLCASSLIRSEQFFGPGTRLTVL.

The chain has TRBV7-2 and TRBJ2-1; TRBD2 matches at 7 bases. The J segment lost 6 bases and the V segment lost 5 bases, leaving 10 bases of the junction unmatched. Germline V gene data show CDR1 as SGHTA and CDR2 as FQGNSA. This CDR3 has 15 amino acids. The CDR3 sequence: CASSLTGGRLNEQFF. DNA of the CDR3: TGTGCCAGCAGCCTGACTGGCGGGAGACTCAATGAGCAGTTCTTC.